The T cell receptor (beta chain) described here comes from a study of shared clonotypes between healthy human individuals. Memory CD4+ cells were the fraction left after CD45RA+ naive selection. Between the trimmed V and J ends, which lost 3 bases and 7 bases, there was a span of 10 bases. Germline assignment: CDR1 SGHTA and CDR2 FQGNSA. The CDR3 is 13 amino acids. This clone was seen only once. Its target is not known. Clones were read by immunoSEQ multiplex PCR, and TCRdb kept only the in-frame ones, dropping some. The data contain about 960,000 clones, 70% to 85% of them singletons. General observations from the study: Non-shared clonotypes were found to have lower generation probabilities than the clonotypes that were shared by all four of the sorted-subset donors.

The receptor comes from a young man in good health. The chain couples TRBV7-2 to TRBJ1-5; D not certain. Sequencing was done on a sample of memory CD4+ T cells sorted from blood. Subset meaning: CD45RA-negative fraction. CDR3 region: CASSFTFGQPQHF. The CDR3 DNA reads as TGTGCCAGCAGCTTTACCTTTGGACAGCCCCAGCATTTT.